This T cell receptor (beta chain) was recorded in a study of CD8 T cells in Susac syndrome. This CDR3 is built from 14 residues. Germline V gene data show CDR1 as SGHRS and CDR2 as YFSETQ. Each multiple sclerosis control was a treatment-naive patient with relapsing-remitting disease that was either stable or active. There are many counts of this clonotype. The junction differs from germline at one of its ends, possibly a read error. RNA was extracted with the RNeasy kit, and a quantity of roughly 0.5 to 1 ug was reverse transcribed using random hexamers. TCR beta CDR3 was amplified by immunoSEQ multiplex PCR. This amplification extended across 54 Vbeta and 13 Jbeta segments. TCRdb itself ran the immunoSEQ multiplex PCR reads through MiXCR, one entry per CDR3 protein. In the table there are fewer than 300,000 distinct CDR3 sequences, roughly 85% of which are singletons.

The specimen sequenced was CD8+ T cells from PBMCs. This receptor was taken from a human donor with multiple sclerosis. The gene calls are TRBV5-1 and TRBJ2-7; TRBD1 matches at 11 bases. The CDR3 spells CASSLGQGAYEQYF. The DNA for the CDR3 is TGTGCCAGCAGCCTCGGACAGGGGGCTTACGAGCAGTACTTC. Full variable domain (remainder filled in from reference TRBV5-1 and TRBJ2-7): KAGVTQTPRYLIKTRGQQVTLSCSPISGHRSVSWYQQTPGQGLQFLFEYFSETQRNKGNFPGRFSGRQFSNSRSEMNVSTLELGDSALYLCASSLGQGAYEQYFGPGTRLTVT.